Here is one TCR beta chain with its context. What it binds is unknown. Sequencing used immunoSEQ multiplex PCR; TCRdb keeps in-frame clones, though not all of them. Of fewer than 200,000 clones in the sample, roughly 89% were seen once. The data are from a study of cytomegalovirus exposure and HLA in healthy donors. Per the germline V gene, CDR1 is SGHDN and CDR2 is FVKESK. The CDR3 has 15 residues. The V gene end was trimmed by 4 bases and the J gene end by 5 bases; junction bases not matched to a gene: 9. Study observations and caveats: First-cohort TCR clusters were later found to tend to co-occur in the 120 validation repertoires. Listed as cytomegalovirus-associated were over 150 TCR beta chains. Generally TCR sequences proved uncommon, though certain public TCRs appeared in numerous donors.

Sequencing input: PBMCs. The chain combines TRBV14 with TRBJ2-5; 8 nucleotides line up with TRBD1. This TCR came from a woman under 30 in good health and CMV-seropositive. In DNA, the CDR3 is TGTGCCAGCAGCCGATGGACAGGGAAAGGGGAGACCCAGTACTTC. Its protein product is CASSRWTGKGETQYF.